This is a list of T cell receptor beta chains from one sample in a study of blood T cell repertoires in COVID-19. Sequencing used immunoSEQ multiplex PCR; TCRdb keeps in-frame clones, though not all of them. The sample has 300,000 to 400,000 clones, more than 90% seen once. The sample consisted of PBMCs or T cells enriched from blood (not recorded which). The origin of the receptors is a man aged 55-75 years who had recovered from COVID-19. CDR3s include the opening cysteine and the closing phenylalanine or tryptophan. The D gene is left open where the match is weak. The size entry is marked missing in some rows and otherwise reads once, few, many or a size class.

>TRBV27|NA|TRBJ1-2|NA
CASRKQGGYGYTF
TGTGCCAGCAGGAAACAGGGCGGCTATGGCTACACCTTC
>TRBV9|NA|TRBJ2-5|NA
CASSVVGSYQETQYF
TGTGCCAGCAGCGTAGTGGGCAGTTACCAAGAGACCCAGTACTTC
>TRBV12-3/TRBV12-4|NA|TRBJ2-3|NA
CASSLSGTDTQYF
TGTGCCAGCAGTTTGAGCGGAACAGATACGCAGTATTTT
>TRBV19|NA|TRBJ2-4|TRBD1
CASSIGQGGAKNIQYF
TGTGCCAGTAGTATAGGACAGGGGGGTGCCAAAAACATTCAGTACTTC
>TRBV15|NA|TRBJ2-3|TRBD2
CATSRGSGGASDTQYF
TGTGCCACCAGCAGAGGATCGGGAGGAGCATCAGATACGCAGTATTTT
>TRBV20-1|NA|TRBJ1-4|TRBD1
CSASRGLVGEKLFF
TGCAGTGCTAGTAGGGGGCTCGTCGGCGAAAAACTGTTTTTT
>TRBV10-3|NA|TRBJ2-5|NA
CAISESRGSLSETQYF
TGTGCCATCAGTGAGTCTAGAGGGAGTTTGTCGGAGACCCAGTACTTC
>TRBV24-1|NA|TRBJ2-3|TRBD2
CATRAGGADTQYF
TGTGCCACCCGGGCGGGAGGTGCAGATACGCAGTATTTT
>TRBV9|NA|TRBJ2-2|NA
CASSVGPSSNTGELFF
TGTGCCAGCAGCGTGGGGCCATCATCGAACACCGGGGAGCTGTTTTTT
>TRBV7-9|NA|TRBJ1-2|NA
CASSPPGQNPNYGYTF
TGTGCCAGCAGTCCCCCCGGACAGAACCCTAACTATGGCTACACCTTC
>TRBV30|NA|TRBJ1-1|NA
CAWSPLQNTEAFF
TGTGCCTGGAGTCCACTACAGAACACTGAAGCTTTCTTT
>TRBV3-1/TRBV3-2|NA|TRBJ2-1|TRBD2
CASSQGGSWSYNEQFF
TGTGCCAGCAGCCAAGGCGGGAGTTGGTCCTACAATGAGCAGTTCTTC
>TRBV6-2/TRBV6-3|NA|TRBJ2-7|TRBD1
CASSSARAGGLDEQYF
TGTGCCAGCAGCAGTGCCAGGGCAGGGGGCTTGGACGAGCAGTACTTC
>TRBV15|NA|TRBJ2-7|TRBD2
CATTRDYAAYEQYF
TGTGCCACCACCCGGGACTACGCGGCCTACGAGCAGTACTTC
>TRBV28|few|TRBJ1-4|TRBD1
CASSLGLFGTGSNEKLFF
TGTGCCAGCAGTTTAGGTTTATTTGGGACAGGGAGTAATGAAAAACTGTTTTTT
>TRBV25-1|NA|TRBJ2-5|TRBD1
CASTDRGRGETQYF
TGTGCCAGCACGGACAGGGGGCGCGGGGAGACCCAGTACTTC
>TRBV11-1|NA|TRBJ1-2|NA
CASSLGGVYGYTF
TGTGCCAGCAGCTTAGGAGGAGTCTATGGCTACACCTTC
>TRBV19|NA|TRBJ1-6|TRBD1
CASNFGRGNSPLHF
TGTGCCAGTAATTTCGGCAGGGGGAATTCACCCCTCCACTTT
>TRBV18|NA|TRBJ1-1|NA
CASSPGSNTEAFF
TGTGCCAGCTCACCGGGCAGTAACACTGAAGCTTTCTTT
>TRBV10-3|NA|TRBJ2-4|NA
CAISEGAIAKNIQYF
TGTGCCATCAGTGAAGGGGCGATTGCCAAAAACATTCAGTACTTC